These 13 T cell receptor beta chains were sequenced from one sample in a study of cytomegalovirus exposure and HLA in healthy donors. The PCR had 60 Vbeta and 13 Jbeta primers. The repertoire was sequenced with immunoSEQ multiplex PCR; TCRdb's copy has only in-frame clones and lacks some. The sample records fewer than 200,000 clones, more than 70% being singletons. Sequenced material: PBMCs. The receptors derive from a woman in her 50s in good health and CMV-seropositive.

The V and J genes are TRBV5-1 and TRBJ1-2; 9 bases align to TRBD1. Germline CDR1 SGHRS, CDR2 YFSETQ. After removal of 0 bases from V and 8 bases from J, the junction contained 5 bases not matched to a gene. The CDR3 has 14 residues. Written as DNA, the CDR3 is TGCGCCAGCAGCTTGGTACAGGGGGCGGGCGGCTACACCTTC. It specifies CASSLVQGAGGYTF.

The rearrangement joins TRBV6-1 to TRBJ1-1; TRBD1 matches 7 bases. CDR1 and CDR2 from the germline V gene are MNHNS and SASEGT. The CDR3 length is 14 residues. V shed 3 bases and J 5 bases; nucleotides not matched to a gene: 6. This CDR3 is CASSDETGRTEAFF. The CDR3 DNA is TGTGCCAGCAGTGATGAGACAGGGCGGACTGAAGCTTTCTTT.

The chain couples TRBV28 to TRBJ2-7, with 10 bases fitting TRBD2. The CDR3 is 14 residues long. Trimming removed 6 bases from V and 2 bases from J; junction bases left unmatched: 4. Germline V gene data show CDR1 as MDHEN and CDR2 as SYDVKM. The CDR3 coding sequence is TGTGCCAGCAGAAGGACTAGCGGACCCTACGAGCAGTACTTC. It translates to CASRRTSGPYEQYF. Filled out from reference TRBV28 and TRBJ2-7, the complete variable domain reads DVKVTQSSRYLVKRTGEKVFLECVQDMDHENMFWYRQDPGLGLRLIYFSYDVKMKEKGDIPEGYSVSREKKERFSLILESASTNQTSMYLCASRRTSGPYEQYFGPGTRLTVT.

The chain has TRBV7-9 and TRBJ2-1; D might be TRBD1 (6 bases). Trimming left V 3 bases short and J 0 bases short, with 12 bases between. Per the germline V gene, CDR1 is SEHNR and CDR2 is FQNEAQ (reference sequence). This CDR3 spans 16 amino acids. The CDR3 loop reads CASSLTGHSSYNEQFF. DNA for the CDR3: TGTGCCAGCAGCTTGACAGGCCACAGCTCCTACAATGAGCAGTTCTTC.

This chain links TRBV6-1 with TRBJ1-1; unclear D gene. Germline loops: CDR1 MNHNS, CDR2 SASEGT. V was pared by 6 bases and J by 0 bases, with 8 bases between. This CDR3 is 13 amino acids long. Here the CDR3 DNA reads TGTGCCAGCAGACAGCTTATGAACACTGAAGCTTTCTTT. Translated, it gives CASRQLMNTEAFF.

The chain couples TRBV7-9 to TRBJ2-1; 12 bases agree with TRBD2. Germline CDR1 reads SEHNR; CDR2 reads FQNEAQ (reference sequence). This CDR3 has 17 amino acids. V shed 4 bases, J shed 4 bases, and the junction held 8 bases outside the gene matches. The CDR3 nucleotides read TGTGCCAGCAGCTCCCCCAAGACTAGCGGGGGTTACAATGAGCAGTTCTTC. Translation: CASSSPKTSGGYNEQFF.

The J gene is TRBJ2-7, the V gene TRBV14; TRBD2 matches 12 bases. Germline V gene data show CDR1 as SGHDN and CDR2 as FVKESK. The V segment lost 3 bases and the J segment 2 bases; nucleotides outside the gene matches: 17. This CDR3 contains 20 residues. Written as DNA, the CDR3 is TGTGCCAGCAGCCAGCGAAGAAGGGGGACTAGCGGGCTGGTTACCTACGAGCAGTACTTC. Translating gives CASSQRRRGTSGLVTYEQYF.

The rearrangement joins TRBV7-9 to TRBJ1-2; D not resolved. Germline assignment: CDR1 SEHNR and CDR2 FQNEAQ (reference sequence). This CDR3 spans 13 amino acids. Trimming shortened V by 5 bases and J by 5 bases, and 12 bases separated the two germline ends. The DNA of the CDR3 is TGTGCCAGCAGCGCAATGTCGGGTTATGGCTACACCTTC. The encoded protein is CASSAMSGYGYTF.

This clone has a handful of counts. V is TRBV6-4 and J is TRBJ2-3; 10 bases are a match to TRBD2. V was clipped by 2 bases and J by 0 bases; unmatched bases: 2. CDR1 and CDR2 (germline): MRHNA, SNTAGT. This CDR3 has 16 residues. In DNA, the CDR3 is TGTGCCAGCAGTGACGTAGCGGGGGGAAGCACAGATACGCAGTATTTT. Translated: CASSDVAGGSTDTQYF.

The rearrangement links TRBV30 to TRBJ2-1; 8 positions agree with TRBD1. Per the germline V gene, CDR1 is GTSNPN and CDR2 is SVGIG (reference sequence). The CDR3 consists of 14 residues. V gave up 4 bases and J gave up 5 bases; unmatched junction bases: 7. CDR3 in amino acids: CAWTRTGTHNEQFF. Written as DNA, the CDR3 is TGTGCCTGGACCAGGACAGGGACCCACAATGAGCAGTTCTTC.

The genes are TRBV6-1 and TRBJ1-4; no firm D call. V was shortened by 4 bases and J by 7 bases, with 25 bases between the two germline ends. This CDR3 comprises 18 residues. The germline gives CDR1 MNHNS, CDR2 SASEGT. CDR3 sequence (DNA): TGTGCCAGCAGTGGAGCGCGGGAGCCGCCGGAGGCGGTTGAAAAACTGTTTTTT. Its protein product is CASSGAREPPEAVEKLFF.

V is TRBV5-8 and J is TRBJ1-5, with unresolved D. V lost 0 bases to trimming and J lost 5 bases, with 12 bases between them. Germline CDR1 SGHTS, CDR2 YDEGEE. CDR3 length equals 15 residues. As DNA, the CDR3 is TGTGCCAGCAGCTTGGCCAGAACAAGCGATCAGCCCCAGCATTTT. Translation gives CASSLARTSDQPQHF. The variable domain in full, completed from reference TRBV5-8 and TRBJ1-5, reads EAGVTQSPTHLIKTRGQQATLRCSPISGHTSVYWYQQALGLGLQFLLWYDEGEERNRGNFPPRFSGRQFPNYSSELNVNALELEDSALYLCASSLARTSDQPQHFGDGTRLSIL.

This rearrangement joins TRBV10-3 to TRBJ1-4, with a possible D match to TRBD1 (5 bases). Trimming shortened V by 6 bases and J by 10 bases, and 18 bases separated the two germline ends. CDR3 size: 14 residues. The germline CDR1 and CDR2 sequences are ENHRY and SYGVKD. The CDR3 coding sequence is TGTGCCATCAGCGCCGGAGGGGCGGAAGGAAAACTGTTTTTT. Its translation: CAISAGGAEGKLFF.